The source of this T cell receptor beta chain is a study of T cell responses to AZD1222 COVID-19 vaccine. Here immunoSEQ multiplex PCR was the method, and the copy in TCRdb shows in-frame clones only, minus some. Of around 140,000 clones in the sample, over 75% are singletons; the top ten hold 5% to 6.5%. The V and J ends lost 5 bases and 5 bases, in that order; junction bases with no gene match: 3. CDR1 is SGHTA, CDR2 FQGNSA, per germline. The CDR3 has 14 amino acids. The input for sequencing was peripheral blood, taken 28 days after the second dose of the MenACWY control vaccine. The clonotype originates from an adult who received the MenACWY meningococcal vaccine as a control. V usage is TRBV7-2 and J usage is TRBJ2-2; TRBD1 matches at 9 bases. CDR3 DNA sequence: TGTGCCAGCAGCACGACAGGGGGGACCGGGGAGCTGTTTTTT. This codes for CASSTTGGTGELFF.